This section outlines one T cell receptor beta chain sequence together with its context. The antigen is undetermined. Germline loops: CDR1 DFQATT, CDR2 SNEGSKA (reference sequence). The CDR3 consists of 13 residues. Between the trimmed V and J ends, which lost 3 bases and 0 bases, there was a span of 8 bases. The record originates from a study of vaccination and CD4 T cells after COVID-19. Cultured CD4+ T cells had their DNA profiled by the Oncomine TCR Beta short-read assay. Via MiXCR, TCRdb re-called the PCR reads, giving one row per CDR3 protein. Of approximately 20,000 distinct CDR3 sequences listed, around four fifths are singletons. Sample treatment: roughly 11-day PBMC culture with coronavirus spike peptide pools or control peptides (ViraFEST assay).

The V call is TRBV20-1, the J call TRBJ1-1; D unclear. The sequenced sample was CD4+ T cells from blood, cultured in vitro, obtained after SARS-CoV-2 vaccination. The TCR originated in a human donor who received a COVID-19 vaccine. The CDR3 DNA sequence: TGCAGTGCTAGGGCCAGGTTGAACACTGAAGCTTTCTTT. This gives the protein CSARARLNTEAFF.